The rows below give T cell receptor beta chains drawn from one sample of a study of blood T cells in healthy people across ages. TCRdb re-derived calls from the 5' RACE reads in MiXCR, one entry per CDR3 protein. Of hundreds of thousands of distinct CDR3 sequences in the sample, 58% were seen once. Source material: blood. The receptors shown here come from a man aged 25-45 years in good health. CDR3s include the opening cysteine and the closing phenylalanine or tryptophan. A D gene is named only where the DNA matches it firmly. Some rows have no size entry. The others give once, few or many, or a class for an expanded clone.

D | J | V | size | DNA | CDR3
. | TRBJ2-1 | TRBV7-6 | . | TGTGCCAGCAGCTCTAAGGTTAGCTCCTACAATGAGCAGTTCTTC | CASSSKVSSYNEQFF
. | TRBJ2-7 | TRBV3-1 | . | TGTGCCAGCACTGGGGTTGCCGGCAAGCAGTACTTC | CASTGVAGKQYF
. | TRBJ1-2 | TRBV14 | . | TGTGCCAGCAGCCCCAGGGTAGGGGATGGCTACACCTTC | CASSPRVGDGYTF
. | TRBJ2-1 | TRBV12-3/TRBV12-4 | . | TGTGCCAGCAGTCAACAGGTCAGGTACAATGAGCAGTTCTTC | CASSQQVRYNEQFF
TRBD2 | TRBJ2-3 | TRBV20-1 | . | TGCAGTGCTCGACCCCCCGGGAGGGCCACAGATACGCAGTATTTT | CSARPPGRATDTQYF
TRBD2 | TRBJ2-2 | TRBV12-3/TRBV12-4 | . | TGTGCCAGCAGTTTAGGACTGGCGGGAGGAATCGGGGAGCTGTTTTTT | CASSLGLAGGIGELFF
. | TRBJ1-5 | TRBV4-3 | . | TGCGCCAGCAGCCAAGAATATAATCAGCCCCAGCATTTT | CASSQEYNQPQHF
. | TRBJ2-1 | TRBV11-1 | many | TGTGCCAGCAGCTTAGGGGAACTCCTCAGCTCCTACAATGAGCAGTTCTTC | CASSLGELLSSYNEQFF
. | TRBJ1-2 | TRBV10-2 | once | TGCGACACCCTGGGACAAGGTGATTGTCCGGGAGGCTACACCTTC | CDTLGQGDCPGGYTF
. | TRBJ1-1 | TRBV6-5 | . | TGTGCCAGCAGACAAACCCATCGTGAAGCTTTCTTT | CASRQTHREAFF
. | TRBJ1-5 | TRBV4-3 | . | TGCGCCAGCAGCCAAGAATGGGGTGCGGGCGATCAGCCCCAGCATTTT | CASSQEWGAGDQPQHF
TRBD1 | TRBJ2-5 | TRBV12-3/TRBV12-4 | . | TGTGCCAGCAGAGATACCGGGACAGGGCCCTATACGACCCGGGAGACCCAGTACTTC | CASRDTGTGPYTTRETQYF
. | TRBJ1-4 | TRBV28 | . | TGTGCCAGCAGACCCCTGTCTGAAAAACTGTTTTTT | CASRPLSEKLFF
. | TRBJ1-1 | TRBV7-2 | . | TGTGCCAGCAGCCTAAAAGGCGGCTCGAGCACTGAAGCTTTCTTT | CASSLKGGSSTEAFF
. | TRBJ2-1 | TRBV7-2 | . | TGTGCCAGCAGCTTACCGACTACCGCCAATGAGCAGTTCTTC | CASSLPTTANEQFF
TRBD2 | TRBJ2-1 | TRBV4-2 | . | TGTGCCAGCAGCACAAGCGGGGGAGGATACAATGAGCAGTTCTTC | CASSTSGGGYNEQFF
. | TRBJ2-7 | TRBV24-1 | . | TGTGTCACCAGTGATGCCGGGCTTACCTACGAGCAGTACTTC | CVTSDAGLTYEQYF
TRBD2 | TRBJ2-7 | TRBV4-3 | . | TGCGCCAGCACTCGGGGAGGTTGGCGGGAGGACTACGAGCAGTACTTC | CASTRGGWREDYEQYF
. | TRBJ1-2 | TRBV21-1 | . | TGTGCCAGCAGCAACGGATTAGACCGACGAGGAGCACACACCTTC | CASSNGLDRRGAHTF
. | TRBJ1-2 | TRBV29-1 | . | TGCAGCGTCCTCTTATCCTCTGGCTACACCTTC | CSVLLSSGYTF
TRBD2 | TRBJ2-5 | TRBV6-2/TRBV6-3 | . | TGTGCCAGCAGTCCCGACCCCCTAGCGGGAGGAGAGAAGTACTTC | CASSPDPLAGGEKYF
. | TRBJ2-7 | TRBV2 | . | TGTGCCAGCAAGGACGGACTGTACGAGCAGTACTTC | CASKDGLYEQYF